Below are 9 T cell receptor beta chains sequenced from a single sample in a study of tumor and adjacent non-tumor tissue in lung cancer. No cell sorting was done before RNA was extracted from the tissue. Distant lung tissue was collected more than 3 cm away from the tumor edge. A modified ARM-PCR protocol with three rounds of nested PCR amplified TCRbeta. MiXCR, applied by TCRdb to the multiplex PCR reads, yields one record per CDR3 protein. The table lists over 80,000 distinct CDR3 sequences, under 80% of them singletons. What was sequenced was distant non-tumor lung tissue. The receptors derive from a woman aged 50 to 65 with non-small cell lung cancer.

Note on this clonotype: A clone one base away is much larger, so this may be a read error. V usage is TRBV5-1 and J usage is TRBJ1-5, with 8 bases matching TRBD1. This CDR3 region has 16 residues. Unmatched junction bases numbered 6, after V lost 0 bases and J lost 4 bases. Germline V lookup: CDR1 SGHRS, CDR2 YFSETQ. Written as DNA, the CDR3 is TGCGCCAGCAGCTTGGCAGGCAGGGGGCCTAATCAGCCCCAGCATTTT. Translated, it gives CASSLAGRGPNQPQHF.

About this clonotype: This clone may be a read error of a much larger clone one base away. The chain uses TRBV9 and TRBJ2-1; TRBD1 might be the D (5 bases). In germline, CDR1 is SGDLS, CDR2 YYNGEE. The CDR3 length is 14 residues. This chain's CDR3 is CAGSVGDQYNEQFF. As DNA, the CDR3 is TGTGCCGGCAGCGTAGGGGATCAGTACAATGAGCAGTTCTTC. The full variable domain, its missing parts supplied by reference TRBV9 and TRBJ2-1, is DSGVTQTPKHLITATGQRVTLRCSPRSGDLSVYWYQQSLDQGLQFLIQYYNGEERAKGNILERFSAQQFPDLHSELNLSSLELGDSALYFCAGSVGDQYNEQFFGPGTRLTVL.

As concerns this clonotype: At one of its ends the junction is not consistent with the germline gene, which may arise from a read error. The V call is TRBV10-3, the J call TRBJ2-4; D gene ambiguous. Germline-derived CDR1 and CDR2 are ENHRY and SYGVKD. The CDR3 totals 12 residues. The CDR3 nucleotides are TGTGTCGGCGGTCCTGCCAAAAACATTCAATACTTC. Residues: CVGGPAKNIQYF.

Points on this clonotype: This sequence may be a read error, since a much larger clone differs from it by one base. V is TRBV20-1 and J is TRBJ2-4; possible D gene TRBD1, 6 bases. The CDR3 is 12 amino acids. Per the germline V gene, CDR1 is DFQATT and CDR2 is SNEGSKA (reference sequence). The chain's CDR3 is CSARRLGDIRYF. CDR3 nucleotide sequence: TGCAGTGCTAGAAGACTTGGGGACATTCGGTACTTC.

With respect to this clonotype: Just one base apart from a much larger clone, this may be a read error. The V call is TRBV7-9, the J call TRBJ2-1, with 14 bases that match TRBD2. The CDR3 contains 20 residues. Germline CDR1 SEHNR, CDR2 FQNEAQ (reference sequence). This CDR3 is CASNLGTTSGRGSSYNEQFF. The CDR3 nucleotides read TGTGCCAGCAACTTAGGTACGACTAGCGGGAGGGGCAGCTCCTACAATGAGCAGTTCTTC.

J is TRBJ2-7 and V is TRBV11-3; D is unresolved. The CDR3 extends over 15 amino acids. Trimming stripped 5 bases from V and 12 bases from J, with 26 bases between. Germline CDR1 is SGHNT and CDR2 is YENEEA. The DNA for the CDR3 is TGTGCCAGCAGCCTCCTTGAAGGAGTGGGGTGCGAACGGTACTTC. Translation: CASSLLEGVGCERYF. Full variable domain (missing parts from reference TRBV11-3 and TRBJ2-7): EAGVVQSPRYKIIEKKQPVAFWCNPISGHNTLYWYLQNLGQGPELLIRYENEEAVDDSQLPKDRFSAERLKGVDSTLKIQPAELGDSAVYLCASSLLEGVGCERYFGPGTRLTVT.

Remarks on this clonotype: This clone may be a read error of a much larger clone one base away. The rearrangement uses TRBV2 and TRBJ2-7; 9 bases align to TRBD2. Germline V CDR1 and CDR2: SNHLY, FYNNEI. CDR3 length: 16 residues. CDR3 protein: CVSSEARAGGLSEQYF. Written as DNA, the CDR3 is TGTGTCAGCAGTGAAGCTCGAGCGGGAGGCCTCTCCGAGCAGTACTTC.

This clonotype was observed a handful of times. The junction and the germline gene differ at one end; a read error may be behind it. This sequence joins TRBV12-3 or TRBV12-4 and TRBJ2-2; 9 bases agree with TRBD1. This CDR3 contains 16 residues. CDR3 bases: TGTGCCAGTAGTTTAGGGACAGGGATATACACCGGGGAGCTGTTTTTT. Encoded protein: CASSLGTGIYTGELFF.

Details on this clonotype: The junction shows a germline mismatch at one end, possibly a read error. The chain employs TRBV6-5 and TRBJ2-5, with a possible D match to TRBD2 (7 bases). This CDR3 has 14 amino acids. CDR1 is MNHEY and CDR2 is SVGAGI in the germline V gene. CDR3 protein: CASSYRGADEIQYF. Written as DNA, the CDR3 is TGTGCCAGCAGTTACCGGGGGGCTGATGAGATCCAGTACTTC.